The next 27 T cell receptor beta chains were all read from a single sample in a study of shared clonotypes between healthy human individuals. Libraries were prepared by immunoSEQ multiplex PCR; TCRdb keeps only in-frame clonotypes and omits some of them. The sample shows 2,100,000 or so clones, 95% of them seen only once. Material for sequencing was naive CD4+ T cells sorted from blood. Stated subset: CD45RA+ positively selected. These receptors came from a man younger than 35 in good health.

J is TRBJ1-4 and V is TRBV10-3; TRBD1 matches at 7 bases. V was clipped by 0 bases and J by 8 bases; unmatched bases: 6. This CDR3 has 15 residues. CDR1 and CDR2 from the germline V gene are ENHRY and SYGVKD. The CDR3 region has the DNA TGTGCCATCAGTGAGTCGGAGGGGGCACCCGAAAAACTGTTTTTT. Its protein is CAISESEGAPEKLFF.

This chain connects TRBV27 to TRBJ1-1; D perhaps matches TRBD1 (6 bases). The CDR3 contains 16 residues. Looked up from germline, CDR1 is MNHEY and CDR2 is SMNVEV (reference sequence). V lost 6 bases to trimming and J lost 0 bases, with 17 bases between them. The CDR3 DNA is TGTGCCAGCAGAATTTTTCAGGGGAACATGAACACTGAAGCTTTCTTT. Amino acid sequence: CASRIFQGNMNTEAFF.

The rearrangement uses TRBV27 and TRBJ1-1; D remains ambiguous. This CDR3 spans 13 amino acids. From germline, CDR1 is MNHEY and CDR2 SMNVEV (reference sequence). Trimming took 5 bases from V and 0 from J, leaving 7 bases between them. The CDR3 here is CASSRDLNTEAFF. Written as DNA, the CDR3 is TGTGCCAGCAGTAGAGATTTGAACACTGAAGCTTTCTTT.

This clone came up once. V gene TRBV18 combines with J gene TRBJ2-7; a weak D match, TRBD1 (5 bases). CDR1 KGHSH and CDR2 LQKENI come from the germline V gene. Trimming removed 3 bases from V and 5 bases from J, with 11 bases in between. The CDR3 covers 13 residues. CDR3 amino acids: CASSPRVPHEQYF. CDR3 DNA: TGTGCCAGCTCACCCAGGGTTCCCCACGAGCAGTACTTC.

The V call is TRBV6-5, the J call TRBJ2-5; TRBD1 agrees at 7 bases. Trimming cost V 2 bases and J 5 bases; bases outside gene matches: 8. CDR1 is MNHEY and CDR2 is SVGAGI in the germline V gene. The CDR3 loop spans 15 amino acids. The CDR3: CASSYRGDRGETQYF. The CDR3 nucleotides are TGTGCCAGCAGTTACAGAGGGGACAGAGGGGAGACCCAGTACTTC.

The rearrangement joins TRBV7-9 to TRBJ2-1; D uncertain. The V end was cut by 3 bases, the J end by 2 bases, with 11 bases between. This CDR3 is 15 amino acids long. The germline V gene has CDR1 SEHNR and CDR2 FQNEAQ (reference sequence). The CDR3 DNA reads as TGTGCCAGCAGCTTTCAGGTCCATACCTACAATGAGCAGTTCTTC. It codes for CASSFQVHTYNEQFF.

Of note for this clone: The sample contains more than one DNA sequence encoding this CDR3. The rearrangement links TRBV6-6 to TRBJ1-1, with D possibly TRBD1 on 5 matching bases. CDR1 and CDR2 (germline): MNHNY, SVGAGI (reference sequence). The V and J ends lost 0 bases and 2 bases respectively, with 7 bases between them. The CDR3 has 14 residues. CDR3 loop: CASSYSTVNTEAFF. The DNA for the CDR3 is TGTGCCAGCAGTTACTCGACAGTTAACACTGAAGCTTTCTTT.

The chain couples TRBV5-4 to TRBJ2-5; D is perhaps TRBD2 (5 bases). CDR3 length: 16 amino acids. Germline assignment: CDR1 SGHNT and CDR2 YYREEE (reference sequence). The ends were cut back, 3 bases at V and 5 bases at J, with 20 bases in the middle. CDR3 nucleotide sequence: TGTGCCAGCAGCTCCCGCAGCGGAGTGGTTCAGGAGACCCAGTACTTC. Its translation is CASSSRSGVVQETQYF.

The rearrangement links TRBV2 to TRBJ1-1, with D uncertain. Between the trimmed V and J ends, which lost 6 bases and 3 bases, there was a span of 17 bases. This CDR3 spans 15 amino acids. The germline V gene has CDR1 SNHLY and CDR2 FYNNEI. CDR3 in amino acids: CASSRGRATYTEAFF. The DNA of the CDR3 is TGTGCCAGCAGCCGAGGGAGGGCGACGTACACTGAAGCTTTCTTT.

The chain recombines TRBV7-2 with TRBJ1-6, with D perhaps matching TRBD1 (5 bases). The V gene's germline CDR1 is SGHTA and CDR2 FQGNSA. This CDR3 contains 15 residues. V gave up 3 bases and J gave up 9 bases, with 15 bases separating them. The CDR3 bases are TGTGCCAGCAGCTTCATTGGGGACGGGGTTTCACCCCTCCACTTT. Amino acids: CASSFIGDGVSPLHF.

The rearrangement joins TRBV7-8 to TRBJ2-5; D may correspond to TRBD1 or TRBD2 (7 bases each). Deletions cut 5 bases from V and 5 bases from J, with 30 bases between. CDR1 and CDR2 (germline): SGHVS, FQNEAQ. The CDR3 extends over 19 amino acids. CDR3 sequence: CASSQRQGRGGPEEETQYF. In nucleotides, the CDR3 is TGTGCCAGCAGCCAACGACAGGGTAGGGGGGGACCCGAAGAGGAGACCCAGTACTTC.

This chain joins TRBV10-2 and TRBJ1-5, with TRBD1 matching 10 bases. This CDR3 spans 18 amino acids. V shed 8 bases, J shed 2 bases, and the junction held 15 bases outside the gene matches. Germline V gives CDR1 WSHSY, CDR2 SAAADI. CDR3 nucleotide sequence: TGCGCCAGCGGACCGGGACAGGGGACGATAGCGGGCAATCAGCCCCAGCATTTT. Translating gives CASGPGQGTIAGNQPQHF.

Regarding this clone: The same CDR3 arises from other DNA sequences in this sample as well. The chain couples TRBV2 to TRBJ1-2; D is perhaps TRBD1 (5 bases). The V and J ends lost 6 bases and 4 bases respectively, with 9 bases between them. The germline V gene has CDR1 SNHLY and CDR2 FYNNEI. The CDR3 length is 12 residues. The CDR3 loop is CASRGDGYGYTF. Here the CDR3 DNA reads TGTGCCAGCAGGGGGGATGGCTATGGCTACACCTTC.

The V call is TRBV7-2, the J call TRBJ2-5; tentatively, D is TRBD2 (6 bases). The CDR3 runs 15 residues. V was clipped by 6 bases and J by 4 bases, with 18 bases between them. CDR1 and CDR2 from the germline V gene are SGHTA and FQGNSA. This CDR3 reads CASRRDSISPETQYF. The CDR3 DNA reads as TGTGCCAGCAGACGGGACTCGATAAGCCCAGAGACCCAGTACTTC.

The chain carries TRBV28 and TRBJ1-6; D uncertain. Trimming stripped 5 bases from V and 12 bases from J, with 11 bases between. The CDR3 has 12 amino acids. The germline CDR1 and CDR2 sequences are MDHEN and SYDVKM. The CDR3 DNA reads TGTGCCAGCAGTGCTTTTTCATTACCCCTCCACTTT. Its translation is CASSAFSLPLHF.

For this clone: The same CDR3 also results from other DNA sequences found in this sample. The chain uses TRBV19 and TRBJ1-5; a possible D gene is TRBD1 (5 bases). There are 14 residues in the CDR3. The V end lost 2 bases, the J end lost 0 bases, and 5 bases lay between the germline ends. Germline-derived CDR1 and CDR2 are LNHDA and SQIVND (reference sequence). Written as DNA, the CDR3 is TGTGCCAGTAGTATACAGGGTAGCAATCAGCCCCAGCATTTT. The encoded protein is CASSIQGSNQPQHF.

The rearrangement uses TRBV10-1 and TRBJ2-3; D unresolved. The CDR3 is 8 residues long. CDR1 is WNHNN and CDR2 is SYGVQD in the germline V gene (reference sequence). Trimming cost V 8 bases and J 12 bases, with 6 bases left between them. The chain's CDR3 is CASRGQYF. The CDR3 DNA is TGCGCCAGCCGTGGCCAGTATTTT.

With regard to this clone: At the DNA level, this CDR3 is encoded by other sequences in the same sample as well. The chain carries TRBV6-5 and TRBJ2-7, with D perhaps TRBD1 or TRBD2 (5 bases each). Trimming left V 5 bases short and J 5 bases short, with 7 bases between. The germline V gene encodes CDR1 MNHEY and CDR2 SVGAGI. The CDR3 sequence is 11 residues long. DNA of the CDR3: TGTGCCAGCAGTCGGGGCCACGAGCAGTACTTC. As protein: CASSRGHEQYF.

Written as DNA, the CDR3 is TGTGCCAGCTCACCATATCTCTCGACCTCCTCTGGAAACACCATATATTTT. It specifies CASSPYLSTSSGNTIYF. The V gene is TRBV18, the J gene TRBJ1-3; D uncertain. The CDR3 loop spans 17 amino acids. Trimming took 2 bases from V and 0 from J, leaving 14 bases between them. Germline values: CDR1 KGHSH, CDR2 LQKENI.

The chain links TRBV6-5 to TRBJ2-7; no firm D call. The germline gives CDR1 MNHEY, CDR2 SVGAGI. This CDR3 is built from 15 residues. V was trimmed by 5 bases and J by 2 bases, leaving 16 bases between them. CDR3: CASSTRRRGAYEQYF. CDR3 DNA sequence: TGTGCCAGCAGTACCCGACGCCGTGGGGCCTACGAGCAGTACTTC.

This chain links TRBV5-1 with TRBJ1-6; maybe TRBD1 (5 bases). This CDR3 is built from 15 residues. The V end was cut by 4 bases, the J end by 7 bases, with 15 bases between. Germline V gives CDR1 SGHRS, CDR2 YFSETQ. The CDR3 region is CASSPGGTENSPLHF. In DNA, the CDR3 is TGCGCCAGCAGCCCGGGGGGGACTGAAAATTCACCCCTCCACTTT.

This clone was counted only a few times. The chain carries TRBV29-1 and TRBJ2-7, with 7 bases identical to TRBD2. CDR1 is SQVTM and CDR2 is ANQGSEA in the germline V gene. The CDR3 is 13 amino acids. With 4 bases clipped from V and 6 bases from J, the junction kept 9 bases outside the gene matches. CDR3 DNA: TGCAGCGTTGGGAGCGGGGAGGGGCGCGAGCAGTACTTC. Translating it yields CSVGSGEGREQYF.

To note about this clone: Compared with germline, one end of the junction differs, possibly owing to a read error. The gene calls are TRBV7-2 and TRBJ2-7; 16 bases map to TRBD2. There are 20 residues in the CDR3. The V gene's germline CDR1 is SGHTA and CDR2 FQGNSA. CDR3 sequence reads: CASSLAPGLAGGQEVAMGLF. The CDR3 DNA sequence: TGTGCCAGCAGCTTAGCCCCGGGACTAGCGGGGGGGCAGGAGGTCGCGATGGGGCTCTTC.

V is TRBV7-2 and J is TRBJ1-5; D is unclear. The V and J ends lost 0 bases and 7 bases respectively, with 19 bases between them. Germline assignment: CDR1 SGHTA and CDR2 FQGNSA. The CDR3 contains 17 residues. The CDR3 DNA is TGTGCCAGCAGCTTAGCCCCGGGCCGGTCGGACCGCCAGCCCCAGCATTTT. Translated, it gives CASSLAPGRSDRQPQHF.

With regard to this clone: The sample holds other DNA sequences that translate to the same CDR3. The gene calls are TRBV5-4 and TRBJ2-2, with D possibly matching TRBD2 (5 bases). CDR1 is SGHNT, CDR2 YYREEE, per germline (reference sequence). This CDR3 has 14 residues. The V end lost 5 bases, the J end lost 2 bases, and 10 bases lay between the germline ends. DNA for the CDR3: TGTGCCAGCAGATCCGGGAAAAACACCGGGGAGCTGTTTTTT. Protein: CASRSGKNTGELFF.

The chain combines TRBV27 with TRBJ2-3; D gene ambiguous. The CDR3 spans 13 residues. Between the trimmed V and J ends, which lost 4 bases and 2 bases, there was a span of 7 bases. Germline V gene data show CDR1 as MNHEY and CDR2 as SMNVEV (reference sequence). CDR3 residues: CASSSANTDTQYF. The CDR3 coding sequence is TGTGCCAGCAGTTCCGCTAACACAGATACGCAGTATTTT.

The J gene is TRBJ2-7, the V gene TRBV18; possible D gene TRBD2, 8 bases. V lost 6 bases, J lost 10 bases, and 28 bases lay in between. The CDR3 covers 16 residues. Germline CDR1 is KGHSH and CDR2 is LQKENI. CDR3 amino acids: CASSLSGGTVGIEQYF. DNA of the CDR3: TGTGCCAGCTCCCTATCGGGGGGGACAGTAGGGATCGAACAGTACTTC.